The source of this T cell receptor beta chain is a study of T cell repertoires in aging, cancer and after chemotherapy. TRB rearrangements spanning V, D and J were amplified using mixed TRB-A/B primers. TCRdb analysed the multiplex PCR reads with MiXCR anew, one entry per CDR3 protein. The sample consists of some 5,300 distinct CDR3 sequences, roughly 28% of them appearing once. Germline CDR1 MDHEN, CDR2 SYDVKM. The CDR3 loop spans 13 amino acids. The germline V and J ends were trimmed by 7 bases and 3 bases, with 7 bases remaining between them. Amplification of TCR beta used genomic DNA extracted from peripheral blood.

The sequence was obtained from a human donor in good health. The chain carries TRBV28 and TRBJ2-6, with D hard to call. The sequenced sample consisted of blood. CDR3 DNA: TGTGCCAGCACGACCGGTGGGGCCAACGTCCTGACTTTC. It translates to CASTTGGANVLTF.